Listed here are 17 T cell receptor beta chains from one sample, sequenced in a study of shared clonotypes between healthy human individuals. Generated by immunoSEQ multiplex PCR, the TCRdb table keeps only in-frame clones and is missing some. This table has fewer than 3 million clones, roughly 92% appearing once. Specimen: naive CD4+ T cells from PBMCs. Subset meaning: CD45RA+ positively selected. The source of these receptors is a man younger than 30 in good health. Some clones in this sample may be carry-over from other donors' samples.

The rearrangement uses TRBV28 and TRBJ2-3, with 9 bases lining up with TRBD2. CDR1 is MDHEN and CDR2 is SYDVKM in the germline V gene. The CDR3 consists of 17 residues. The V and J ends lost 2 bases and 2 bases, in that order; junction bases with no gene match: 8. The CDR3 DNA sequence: TGTGCCAGCAGTTTACCCTCGACTAGCGGTTACACAGATACGCAGTATTTT. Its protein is CASSLPSTSGYTDTQYF.

This chain's CDR3 is CASSPPTFPSGKLFF. The CDR3 nucleotides read TGTGCCAGCTCACCTCCGACTTTCCCCTCTGGGAAACTGTTTTTT. This chain links TRBV18 with TRBJ1-4; no reliable D call. This CDR3 has 15 amino acids. The germline gives CDR1 KGHSH, CDR2 LQKENI. Trimming removed 3 bases from V and 11 bases from J, with 19 bases in between.

CDR3 protein: CASSSLSGNTIYF. The CDR3 DNA reads TGTGCCAGCAGTTCCCTCTCTGGAAACACCATATATTTT. The V gene is TRBV6-5, the J gene TRBJ1-3; D remains unclear. Trimming took 4 bases from V and 0 from J, leaving 4 bases between them. Germline assignment: CDR1 MNHEY and CDR2 SVGAGI. The CDR3 totals 13 residues.

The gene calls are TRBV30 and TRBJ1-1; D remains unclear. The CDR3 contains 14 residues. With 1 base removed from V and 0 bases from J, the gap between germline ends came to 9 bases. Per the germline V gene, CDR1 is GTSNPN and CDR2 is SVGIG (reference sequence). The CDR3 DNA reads TGTGCCTGGAGTGCGGGGATGATGAACACTGAAGCTTTCTTT. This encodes CAWSAGMMNTEAFF.

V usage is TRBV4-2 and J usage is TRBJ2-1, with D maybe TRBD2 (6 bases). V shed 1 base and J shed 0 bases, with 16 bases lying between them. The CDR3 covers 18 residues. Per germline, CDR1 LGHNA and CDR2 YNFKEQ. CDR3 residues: CASSQGYRTGSSYNEQFF. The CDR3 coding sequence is TGTGCCAGCAGCCAAGGCTATCGGACCGGGAGCTCCTACAATGAGCAGTTCTTC.

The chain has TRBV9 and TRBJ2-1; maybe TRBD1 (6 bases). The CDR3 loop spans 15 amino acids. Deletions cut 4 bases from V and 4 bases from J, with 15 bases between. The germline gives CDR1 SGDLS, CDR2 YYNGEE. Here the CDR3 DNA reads TGTGCCAGCAGCCGGACAGCAACTCCTTACAATGAGCAGTTCTTC. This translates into CASSRTATPYNEQFF.

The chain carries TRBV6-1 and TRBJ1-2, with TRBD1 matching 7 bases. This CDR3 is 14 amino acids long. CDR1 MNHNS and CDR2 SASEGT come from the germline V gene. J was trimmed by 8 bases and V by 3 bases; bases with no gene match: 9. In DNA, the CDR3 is TGTGCCAGCAGTGACTACCCGGACAGGTGGGGCTACACCTTC. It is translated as CASSDYPDRWGYTF.

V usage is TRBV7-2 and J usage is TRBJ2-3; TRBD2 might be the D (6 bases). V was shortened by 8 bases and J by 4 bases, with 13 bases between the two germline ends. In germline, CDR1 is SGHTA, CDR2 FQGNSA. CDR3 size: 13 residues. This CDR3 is CASRPGAPDTQYF. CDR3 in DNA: TGTGCCAGCCGGCCGGGAGCACCAGATACGCAGTATTTT.

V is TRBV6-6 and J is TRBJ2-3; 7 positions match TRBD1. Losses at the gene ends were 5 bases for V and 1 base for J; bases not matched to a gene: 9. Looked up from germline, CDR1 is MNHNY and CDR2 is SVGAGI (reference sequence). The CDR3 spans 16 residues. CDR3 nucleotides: TGTGCCAGCAGTGGCAGGGGGATGAGGGGCACAGATACGCAGTATTTT. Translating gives CASSGRGMRGTDTQYF.

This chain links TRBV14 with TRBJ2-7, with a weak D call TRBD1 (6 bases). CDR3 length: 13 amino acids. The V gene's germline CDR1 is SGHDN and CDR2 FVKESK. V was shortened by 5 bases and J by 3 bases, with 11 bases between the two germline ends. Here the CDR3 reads CASSKDSYYEQYF. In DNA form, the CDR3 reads TGTGCCAGCAGCAAGGACAGCTACTACGAGCAGTACTTC.

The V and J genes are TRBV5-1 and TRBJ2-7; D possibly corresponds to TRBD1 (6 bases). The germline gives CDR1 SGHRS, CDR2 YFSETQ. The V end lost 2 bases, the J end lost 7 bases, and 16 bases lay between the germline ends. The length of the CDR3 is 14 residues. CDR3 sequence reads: CASSLGGSAWEQYF. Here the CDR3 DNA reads TGCGCCAGCAGCTTAGGGGGTTCGGCATGGGAGCAGTACTTC.

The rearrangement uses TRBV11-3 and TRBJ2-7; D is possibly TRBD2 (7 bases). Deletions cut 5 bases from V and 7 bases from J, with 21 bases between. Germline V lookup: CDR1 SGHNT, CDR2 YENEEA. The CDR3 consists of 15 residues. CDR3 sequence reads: CASSPARGARQEQYF. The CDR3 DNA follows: TGTGCCAGCAGCCCCGCACGGGGGGCCCGTCAAGAGCAGTACTTC. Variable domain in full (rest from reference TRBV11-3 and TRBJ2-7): EAGVVQSPRYKIIEKKQPVAFWCNPISGHNTLYWYLQNLGQGPELLIRYENEEAVDDSQLPKDRFSAERLKGVDSTLKIQPAELGDSAVYLCASSPARGARQEQYFGPGTRLTVT.

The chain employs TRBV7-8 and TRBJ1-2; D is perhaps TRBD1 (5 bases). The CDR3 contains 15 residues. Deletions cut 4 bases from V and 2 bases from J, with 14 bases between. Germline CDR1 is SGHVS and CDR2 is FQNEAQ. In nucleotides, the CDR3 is TGTGCCAGCAGCTCCCACAGGAGCCCAAACTATGGCTACACCTTC. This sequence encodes CASSSHRSPNYGYTF.

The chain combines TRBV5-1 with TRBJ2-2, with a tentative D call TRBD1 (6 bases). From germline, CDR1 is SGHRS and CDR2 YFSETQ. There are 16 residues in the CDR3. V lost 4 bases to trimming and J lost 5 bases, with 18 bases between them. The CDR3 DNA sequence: TGCGCCAGCAGCCTGGGTGGGGGCCGTTTTACCGGGGAGCTGTTTTTT. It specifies CASSLGGGRFTGELFF.

CDR3 in DNA: TGTGCCAGCAGCCAGGGTTTTGGGGCCAACGTCCTGACTTTC. This sequence encodes CASSQGFGANVLTF. This sequence joins TRBV14 and TRBJ2-6; D is unclear. V lost 3 bases and J 3 bases, leaving 6 bases between the germline ends. The length of the CDR3 is 14 residues. Germline CDR1 and CDR2: SGHDN and FVKESK.

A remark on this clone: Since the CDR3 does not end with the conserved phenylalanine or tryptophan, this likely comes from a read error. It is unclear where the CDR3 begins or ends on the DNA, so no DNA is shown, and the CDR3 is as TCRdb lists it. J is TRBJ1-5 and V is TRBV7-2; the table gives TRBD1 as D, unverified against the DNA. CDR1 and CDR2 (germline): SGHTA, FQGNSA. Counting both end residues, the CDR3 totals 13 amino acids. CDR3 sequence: CASSLARTGQVYI.

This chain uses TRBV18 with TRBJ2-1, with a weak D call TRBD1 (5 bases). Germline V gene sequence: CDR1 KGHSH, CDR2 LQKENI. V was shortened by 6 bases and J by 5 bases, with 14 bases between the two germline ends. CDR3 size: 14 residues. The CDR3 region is CASSFGAGDNEQFF. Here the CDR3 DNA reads TGTGCCAGCTCCTTTGGGGCAGGTGACAATGAGCAGTTCTTC. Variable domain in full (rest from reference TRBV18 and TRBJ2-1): NAGVMQNPRHLVRRRGQEARLRCSPMKGHSHVYWYRQLPEEGLKFMVYLQKENIIDESGMPKERFSAEFPKEGPSILRIQQVVRGDSAAYFCASSFGAGDNEQFFGPGTRLTVL.